This is a list of T cell receptor beta chains from one sample in a study of blood T cell repertoires in COVID-19. The table came from immunoSEQ multiplex PCR; TCRdb's copy has only in-frame clones and leaves some out. Of 130,000 or so clones in the sample, roughly 80% were seen once. Sequencing used PBMCs or T cells enriched from blood (not recorded which). The receptors shown here come from a man in his forties with acute COVID-19. Both conserved end residues are part of each CDR3. Fields, in order: V gene, J gene, D gene, clone size, CDR3 protein, CDR3 DNA. A D gene is named only where the DNA matches it firmly. Size tells how often a clone was seen (once, few, many) or the class of an expanded clone, and some rows leave it out.

>TRBV19|TRBJ1-1|-|-
CASSIYGNTEAFF
TGTGCCAGTAGTATCTACGGGAACACTGAAGCTTTCTTT
>TRBV7-7|TRBJ2-2|-|-
CASSHPRDAGGTGELFF
TGTGCTAGCAGCCACCCCCGGGACGCCGGGGGCACCGGGGAGCTGTTTTTT
>TRBV28|TRBJ2-3|-|-
CASSQGGVRDTQYF
TGTGCCAGCAGTCAAGGAGGGGTTAGGGATACGCAGTATTTT
>TRBV12-5|TRBJ2-1|-|-
CASGRGPHAGEQFF
TGTGCTAGTGGTAGGGGCCCCCACGCTGGTGAGCAGTTCTTC
>TRBV4-1|TRBJ1-2|TRBD1|once
CASSQADRDGGYTF
TGCGCCAGCAGCCAAGCTGACAGGGACGGAGGCTACACCTTC
>TRBV18|TRBJ1-5|-|-
CASSEQGPSNQPQHF
TGTGCCAGCTCAGAACAGGGACCTAGCAATCAGCCCCAGCATTTT
>TRBV5-6|TRBJ1-2|TRBD1|-
CASSSIRDRAHYGYTF
TGTGCCAGCAGCTCTATCCGAGACAGGGCCCACTATGGCTACACCTTC
>TRBV11-2|TRBJ1-1|TRBD1|-
CASSPQQGAGTEAFF
TGTGCCAGCAGCCCTCAACAGGGGGCCGGCACTGAAGCTTTCTTT
>TRBV7-8|TRBJ2-1|TRBD2|once
CASETSGGSSYNEQFF
TGTGCCTCGGAAACTAGCGGGGGTAGCTCCTACAATGAGCAGTTCTTC
>TRBV6-2/TRBV6-3|TRBJ2-6|-|-
CASSPDTGSGANVLTF
TGTGCCAGCAGCCCTGACACAGGGTCTGGGGCCAACGTCCTGACTTTC
>TRBV3-1/TRBV3-2|TRBJ2-2|-|-
CASSRQGGGELFF
TGTGCCAGCAGCCGACAAGGTGGCGGGGAGCTGTTTTTT
>TRBV28|TRBJ2-5|-|-
CASSLNGEETQYF
TGTGCCAGCAGTTTAAACGGGGAAGAGACCCAGTACTTC
>TRBV10-3|TRBJ2-7|TRBD1|-
CAISGAGQGTYEQYF
TGTGCCATCAGTGGGGCGGGACAGGGAACCTACGAGCAGTACTTC
>TRBV2|TRBJ2-7|TRBD1|few
CASSVGTGDYEQYF
TGTGCCAGCAGTGTGGGGACAGGGGACTACGAGCAGTACTTC
>TRBV19|TRBJ1-4|-|once
CASSRGAGDEKLFF
TGTGCCAGTAGTAGAGGGGCAGGGGATGAAAAACTGTTTTTT
>TRBV7-2|TRBJ1-2|-|-
CASSLGYGNGYTF
TGTGCCAGCAGCTTAGGCTACGGGAATGGCTACACCTTC
>TRBV5-1|TRBJ1-1|-|-
CASSFDSYNTEAFF
TGCGCCAGCAGCTTTGACTCTTACAACACTGAAGCTTTCTTT
>TRBV30|TRBJ1-1|-|few
CAWNRQVSTEAFF
TGTGCCTGGAATCGACAGGTGTCCACTGAAGCTTTCTTT
>TRBV29-1|TRBJ1-1|-|-
CSVEDGQGKNTEAFF
TGCAGCGTTGAAGACGGGCAGGGAAAGAACACTGAAGCTTTCTTT
>TRBV27|TRBJ2-5|-|-
CASSSGQALQETQYF
TGTGCCAGCAGTTCAGGACAAGCCCTCCAAGAGACCCAGTACTTC
>TRBV29-1|TRBJ2-3|TRBD1|-
CSVDTGVGTDTQYF
TGCAGCGTTGATACAGGGGTGGGAACAGATACGCAGTATTTT
>TRBV10-3|TRBJ1-3|-|-
CAISRDSGAGNTIYF
TGTGCCATCAGCCGGGACTCCGGAGCCGGAAACACCATATATTTT
>TRBV14|TRBJ2-3|TRBD1|-
CASSQDRGPGATDTQYF
TGTGCCAGCAGCCAAGATAGGGGGCCAGGGGCAACAGATACGCAGTATTTT
>TRBV11-3|TRBJ2-1|-|-
CASSSPGGNNEQFF
TGTGCCAGCAGCTCCCCAGGCGGGAACAATGAGCAGTTCTTC
>TRBV3-1/TRBV3-2|TRBJ2-6|-|-
CASSPTGLAAGANVLTF
TGTGCCAGCAGCCCTACAGGGCTAGCAGCTGGGGCCAACGTCCTGACTTTC
>TRBV29-1|TRBJ1-1|TRBD1|-
CSVEVGQGGTEAFF
TGCAGCGTTGAAGTGGGACAGGGAGGCACTGAAGCTTTCTTT
>TRBV5-1|TRBJ2-1|TRBD2|once
CASSLGLAGVHEQFF
TGCGCCAGCAGCTTGGGGCTAGCGGGAGTTCATGAGCAGTTCTTC
>TRBV18|TRBJ2-5|-|-
CASSPQRVQETQYF
TGTGCCAGCTCACCACAAAGAGTTCAAGAGACCCAGTACTTC
>TRBV3-1/TRBV3-2|TRBJ2-3|TRBD2|-
CAAGVNTQYF
TGTGCAGCGGGAGTAAATACGCAGTATTTT
>TRBV11-3|TRBJ2-2|-|once
CASSLQGTNTGELFF
TGTGCCAGCAGCTTACAGGGCACGAACACCGGGGAGCTGTTTTTT
>TRBV18|TRBJ1-5|-|-
CASSPSGGGQPQHF
TGTGCCAGCTCACCATCTGGGGGCGGGCAGCCCCAGCATTTT
>TRBV6-5|TRBJ2-7|TRBD1|-
CASSYSLTGAYEQYF
TGTGCCAGCAGTTACTCTCTGACAGGGGCGTACGAGCAGTACTTC
>TRBV7-8|TRBJ1-1|TRBD1|-
CASRVQGDTEAFF
TGTGCCAGCAGAGTACAGGGGGACACTGAAGCTTTCTTT
>TRBV7-3|TRBJ2-2|TRBD1|-
CASSGPGGTGELFF
TGTGCCAGCAGCGGACCAGGGGGCACCGGGGAGCTGTTTTTT
>TRBV9|TRBJ2-7|-|-
CASSVDPGGPYEQYF
TGTGCCAGCAGCGTAGATCCCGGAGGACCCTACGAGCAGTACTTC
>TRBV12-5|TRBJ2-3|-|-
CASGLVQGGTDTQYF
TGTGCTAGTGGTTTGGTACAGGGAGGCACAGATACGCAGTATTTT
>TRBV9|TRBJ1-4|-|-
CASSVGEEANEKLFF
TGTGCCAGCAGCGTAGGGGAGGAGGCTAATGAAAAACTGTTTTTT
>TRBV7-2|TRBJ2-3|TRBD2|-
CASSLAASGGVPDTQYF
TGTGCCAGCAGCTTAGCGGCTAGCGGGGGTGTGCCAGATACGCAGTATTTT
>TRBV6-4|TRBJ2-1|TRBD1|once
CASSDPAGTGEVGNEQFF
TGTGCCAGCAGTGACCCAGCCGGGACAGGGGAGGTGGGCAATGAGCAGTTCTTC
>TRBV12-3/TRBV12-4|TRBJ1-2|TRBD1|-
CASRPGQGPYTF
TGTGCCAGCAGACCCGGACAGGGGCCATACACCTTC
>TRBV28|TRBJ2-7|-|-
CATTTSRYEQYF
TGTGCCACGACTACTAGTAGGTACGAGCAGTACTTC
>TRBV7-6|TRBJ2-7|-|-
CASSPLQGQYF
TGTGCCAGCAGCCCCCTTCAGGGGCAGTACTTC
>TRBV7-2|TRBJ1-6|-|-
CASSRGQSSSYNSPLHF
TGTGCCAGCAGTCGCGGACAATCGAGCTCCTATAATTCACCCCTCCACTTT
>TRBV6-6|TRBJ2-7|-|-
CASSPQTGRPYEQYF
TGTGCCAGCAGTCCCCAGACAGGCCGTCCCTACGAGCAGTACTTC
>TRBV7-2|TRBJ2-1|-|-
CASSPAGELVLHEQFF
TGTGCCAGCAGCCCGGCAGGCGAACTGGTATTGCATGAGCAGTTCTTC
>TRBV11-2|TRBJ2-7|TRBD2|-
CASSWGAGAPYEQYF
TGTGCCAGCAGCTGGGGAGCGGGAGCCCCCTACGAGCAGTACTTC
>TRBV3-1/TRBV3-2|TRBJ2-7|TRBD2|-
CASSQGPGLAFSYEQYF
TGTGCCAGCAGCCAAGGCCCCGGACTAGCTTTTAGTTACGAGCAGTACTTC
>TRBV28|TRBJ1-6|-|-
CASSSQDSPLHF
TGTGCCAGCAGTTCACAGGATTCACCCCTCCACTTT
>TRBV7-2|TRBJ2-1|TRBD2|-
CASSLGLAGEQFF
TGTGCCAGCAGCTTGGGACTAGCCGGAGAGCAGTTCTTC
>TRBV7-9|TRBJ1-2|-|-
CASSLGIKGSEGYTF
TGTGCCAGCAGCTTAGGGATCAAGGGTAGCGAGGGCTACACCTTC
>TRBV27|TRBJ1-5|-|-
CASSFLDQPQHF
TGTGCCAGCAGTTTCCTTGATCAGCCCCAGCATTTT
>TRBV9|TRBJ1-4|-|-
CASSVEAGRANEKLFF
TGTGCCAGCAGCGTAGAGGCAGGGAGGGCTAATGAAAAACTGTTTTTT
>TRBV28|TRBJ1-6|-|-
CASTGNSPLHF
TGTGCCAGCACGGGGAATTCACCCCTCCACTTT
>TRBV3-1/TRBV3-2|TRBJ1-2|-|once
CASSQEARLGYTF
TGTGCCAGCAGCCAAGAAGCGCGATTGGGCTACACCTTC
>TRBV9|TRBJ1-5|-|-
CASSAHSGGQPQHF
TGTGCCAGCAGCGCTCACAGTGGGGGGCAGCCCCAGCATTTT
>TRBV19|TRBJ2-7|TRBD1|-
CASLQTGAPSYEQYF
TGTGCCAGTCTCCAGACAGGGGCCCCCTCCTACGAGCAGTACTTC